Each of the 24 T cell receptor beta chains below was sequenced from the same sample in a study of beta chain features in type 1 diabetes. Whole-study results and caveats: Shortening of TCRB CDR3s, moderate but significant, appeared in all four CD4+ subsets of Type 1 diabetes patients.

cDNA synthesis used the whole RNA isolate, giving expressed TCRB sequences. Repertoires were generated with immunoSEQ multiplex PCR, while TCRdb's copy carries only in-frame clones and drops some. This sample has some 350,000 clones, with roughly 14% found just once. These receptors are not linked to any known antigen. The material sequenced was naive CD4+ T cells from blood. The receptor set was obtained from a woman younger than 35 with type 1 diabetes.

This clone appeared a few times. J is TRBJ1-2 and V is TRBV5-1; 12 nucleotides match TRBD1. Looked up from germline, CDR1 is SGHRS and CDR2 is YFSETQ. The V gene end was trimmed by 4 bases and the J gene end by 7 bases; junction bases not matched to a gene: 11. The length of the CDR3 is 16 residues. This chain's CDR3 is CASSNRGTGGTAGYTF. The CDR3 region has the DNA TGCGCCAGCAGCAATAGGGGGACAGGGGGCACAGCTGGCTACACCTTC.

In DNA, the CDR3 is TGTGCCAGCAGTTACGGGAGTCAGAAGACCCAGTACTTC. Amino acid sequence: CASSYGSQKTQYF. This chain joins TRBV6-5 and TRBJ2-5, with a weak D call TRBD2 (5 bases). Looked up from germline, CDR1 is MNHEY and CDR2 is SVGAGI. Trimming took 2 bases from V and 6 from J, leaving 10 bases between them. The CDR3 runs 13 residues.

The table lists this clone with a few counts. The chain employs TRBV28 and TRBJ2-1; D is ambiguous. Germline V lookup: CDR1 MDHEN, CDR2 SYDVKM. The CDR3 has 14 amino acids. The V gene lost 7 bases and the J gene lost 6 bases, with 16 bases spanning the gap. CDR3 coding DNA: TGTGCCAGCACCCCGAGTCTAGTCCTCAATGAGCAGTTCTTC. It translates to CASTPSLVLNEQFF.

This clone was detected only a few times. V and J are TRBV7-2 and TRBJ1-5, with 8 bases identical to TRBD1. The ends lost 1 base at V and 4 bases at J; junction bases unmatched: 0. CDR1 and CDR2 from the germline V gene are SGHTA and FQGNSA. The CDR3 loop spans 14 amino acids. CDR3 amino acids: CASSLGQGNQPQHF. As DNA, the CDR3 is TGTGCCAGCAGCTTAGGACAGGGGAATCAGCCCCAGCATTTT.

The chain has TRBV7-9 and TRBJ2-7, with 7 bases that match TRBD2. Germline CDR1 SEHNR, CDR2 FQNEAQ (reference sequence). This CDR3 has 15 amino acids. The ends lost 5 bases at V and 1 base at J; junction bases unmatched: 8. The CDR3 DNA reads TGTGCCAGCAGCCCAGCGGGGAAAAGGTCCTACGAGCAGTACGTC. This encodes CASSPAGKRSYEQYV.

This clone showed up just a few times. The rearrangement uses TRBV19 and TRBJ2-1, with D unresolved. Germline CDR1 LNHDA, CDR2 SQIVND (reference sequence). This CDR3 spans 13 amino acids. Trimming shortened V by 5 bases and J by 9 bases, and 14 bases separated the two germline ends. CDR3 region: CASSPRVGSEQFF. The CDR3 DNA is TGTGCCAGTAGTCCCCGGGTGGGTAGTGAGCAGTTCTTC.

The genes are TRBV6-1 and TRBJ2-3; no reliable D call. This CDR3 is 14 amino acids long. Germline V gives CDR1 MNHNS, CDR2 SASEGT. Trimming stripped 1 base from V and 6 bases from J, with 11 bases between. The CDR3 reads CASSEVKWRDTQYF. The CDR3 coding sequence is TGTGCCAGCAGTGAAGTAAAGTGGCGGGATACGCAGTATTTT.

J is TRBJ2-5 and V is TRBV28, with 9 positions matching TRBD2. Germline V gene lookup returns CDR1 MDHEN and CDR2 SYDVKM. V lost 3 bases and J lost 3; bases outside the gene matches: 5. The CDR3 loop spans 15 amino acids. The CDR3 DNA follows: TGTGCCAGCAGTTTCGCGGGAGGGCCTGAAGAGACCCAGTACTTC. Translating it yields CASSFAGGPEETQYF.

This clone showed up just a few times. This sequence joins TRBV19 and TRBJ2-1; TRBD2 might be the D (6 bases). This CDR3 comprises 16 residues. The V end lost 2 bases, the J end lost 4 bases, and 15 bases lay between the germline ends. Looked up from germline, CDR1 is LNHDA and CDR2 is SQIVND (reference sequence). CDR3 in amino acids: CASSIRPAGLYNEQFF. In nucleotides, the CDR3 is TGTGCCAGTAGTATACGGCCAGCGGGCCTTTACAATGAGCAGTTCTTC.

The chain links TRBV5-1 to TRBJ2-1, with D possibly matching TRBD2 (6 bases). The CDR3 runs to 14 residues. Trimming removed 0 bases from V and 5 bases from J, with 9 bases in between. The V gene's germline CDR1 is SGHRS and CDR2 YFSETQ. In nucleotides, the CDR3 is TGCGCCAGCAGCTTGGGCGGGGAAAACAATGAGCAGTTCTTC. Encoded protein: CASSLGGENNEQFF.

The chain is built from TRBV2 and TRBJ2-5; 9 bases align to TRBD2. Germline V lookup: CDR1 SNHLY, CDR2 FYNNEI. The CDR3 length is 15 residues. With 6 bases clipped from V and 1 base from J, the junction kept 6 bases outside the gene matches. The CDR3 DNA is TGTGCCAGCAGGTTGCTAGCGGGGTTCCAAGAGACCCAGTACTTC. This sequence encodes CASRLLAGFQETQYF. The variable domain in full, completed from reference TRBV2 and TRBJ2-5, reads EPEVTQTPSHQVTQMGQEVILRCVPISNHLYFYWYRQILGQKVEFLVSFYNNEISEKSEIFDDQFSVERPDGSNFTLKIRSTKLEDSAMYFCASRLLAGFQETQYFGPGTRLLVL.

This clone has just a few counts. The chain joins TRBV5-1 to TRBJ2-1; 11 bases line up with TRBD2. This CDR3 has 18 amino acids. CDR1 is SGHRS, CDR2 YFSETQ, per germline. V gave up 1 base and J gave up 3 bases; unmatched junction bases: 9. CDR3 nucleotide sequence: TGCGCCAGCAGCTTGACTGCCCCGACTAGCGGGGTCTACAATGAGCAGTTCTTC. This gives the protein CASSLTAPTSGVYNEQFF.

This clone was seen a few times. The chain is built from TRBV28 and TRBJ2-7; D is undetermined. V was cut by 7 bases and J by 1 base, with 11 bases left in between. The CDR3 is 13 amino acids. Germline CDR1 and CDR2: MDHEN and SYDVKM. The CDR3 DNA follows: TGTGCCAGCAAGAGCGCCTTATCCTACGAGCAGTACTTC. This translates into CASKSALSYEQYF.

The V call is TRBV27, the J call TRBJ2-1; 9 positions match TRBD1. Looked up from germline, CDR1 is MNHEY and CDR2 is SMNVEV (reference sequence). V was clipped by 7 bases and J by 3 bases; unmatched bases: 4. This CDR3 comprises 14 residues. CDR3 nucleotide sequence: TGTGCCAGCAACGACAGGGGGGGCTACAATGAGCAGTTCTTC. Encoded protein: CASNDRGGYNEQFF.

This clone came up a few times. Written as DNA, the CDR3 is TGCGCCAGCAGCCTGGGGACAGTTTACTACAATGAGCAGTTCTTC. Protein sequence: CASSLGTVYYNEQFF. The chain carries TRBV5-1 and TRBJ2-1; 7 bases agree with TRBD1. Per germline, CDR1 SGHRS and CDR2 YFSETQ. The V and J ends lost 4 bases and 3 bases, in that order; junction bases with no gene match: 7. This CDR3 is 15 amino acids long.

V usage is TRBV30 and J usage is TRBJ1-5; D unclear. Germline assignment: CDR1 GTSNPN and CDR2 SVGIG (reference sequence). The CDR3 runs to 11 residues. V was cut by 6 bases and J by 5 bases, with 8 bases left in between. CDR3 sequence: CACCQDQPQHF. In nucleotides, the CDR3 is TGTGCCTGCTGTCAGGATCAGCCCCAGCATTTT.

The chain links TRBV30 to TRBJ2-1; weak D call: TRBD2 (5 bases). CDR1 GTSNPN and CDR2 SVGIG come from the germline V gene (reference sequence). The CDR3 is 15 residues long. Trimming cost V 0 bases and J 6 bases, with 15 bases left between them. CDR3 residues: CAWSVVSGYLNEQFF. The CDR3 DNA reads TGTGCCTGGAGTGTAGTTTCGGGATATCTCAATGAGCAGTTCTTC.

This clone was observed a few times. The chain carries TRBV5-1 and TRBJ1-2, with D possibly TRBD1 on 6 matching bases. The CDR3 extends over 13 amino acids. The germline V gene encodes CDR1 SGHRS and CDR2 YFSETQ. V was shortened by 6 bases and J by 3 bases, with 12 bases between the two germline ends. The CDR3 region is CASTWGGDYGYTF. CDR3 bases: TGCGCCAGCACTTGGGGGGGCGACTATGGCTACACCTTC. The full variable domain, in which reference TRBV5-1 and TRBJ1-2 provide the parts outside the CDR3, is KAGVTQTPRYLIKTRGQQVTLSCSPISGHRSVSWYQQTPGQGLQFLFEYFSETQRNKGNFPGRFSGRQFSNSRSEMNVSTLELGDSALYLCASTWGGDYGYTFGSGTRLTVV.

This clone showed up just a few times. The chain has TRBV30 and TRBJ2-7; 8 bases are shared with TRBD1. The CDR3 length is 10 residues. J gave up 6 bases and V 8 bases, and 3 bases lay outside the gene matches. In germline, CDR1 is GTSNPN, CDR2 SVGIG (reference sequence). The CDR3 spells CAQGAGEQYF. The CDR3 DNA sequence: TGTGCCCAGGGGGCGGGCGAGCAGTACTTC.

The V call is TRBV7-2, the J call TRBJ2-7; TRBD2 is a possible D gene (6 bases). With 7 bases removed from V and 5 bases from J, the gap between germline ends came to 18 bases. Germline V gene lookup returns CDR1 SGHTA and CDR2 FQGNSA. CDR3 size: 14 residues. The CDR3: CASTSSPAGNEQYF. CDR3 sequence (DNA): TGTGCCAGCACCTCATCACCGGCGGGGAACGAGCAGTACTTC.

The chain carries TRBV5-1 and TRBJ2-3; D may be TRBD2 (5 bases). V lost 5 bases to trimming and J lost 1 base, with 11 bases between them. This CDR3 has 14 residues. CDR1 and CDR2 from the germline V gene are SGHRS and YFSETQ. CDR3: CASSPGKGTDTQYF. CDR3 DNA: TGCGCCAGCAGTCCGGGAAAGGGCACAGATACGCAGTATTTT.

This clone was detected only a few times. This chain joins TRBV19 and TRBJ2-1, with TRBD1 matching over 8 bases. There are 15 residues in the CDR3. Germline V gene lookup returns CDR1 LNHDA and CDR2 SQIVND (reference sequence). With V trimmed by 3 bases and J by 7 bases, 8 bases remained unmatched. CDR3 loop: CASSMLDRDGNEQFF. The CDR3 nucleotides read TGTGCCAGTAGTATGTTGGACAGGGATGGAAATGAGCAGTTCTTC.

This clone showed up just a few times. The chain carries TRBV4-1 and TRBJ1-2, with D perhaps matching TRBD1 (6 bases). Germline CDR1 is MGHRA and CDR2 is YSYEKL. The CDR3 is 15 amino acids. V was pared by 1 base and J by 2 bases, with 11 bases between. The CDR3 loop reads CASSQGGTPNYGYTF. CDR3 nucleotide sequence: TGCGCCAGCAGCCAAGGGGGGACACCCAACTATGGCTACACCTTC.

The rearrangement links TRBV7-2 to TRBJ1-1; D ambiguous. CDR1 SGHTA and CDR2 FQGNSA come from the germline V gene. Trimming pared 5 bases from V and 1 base from J, leaving 14 bases between. The CDR3 sequence is 15 residues long. CDR3 protein: CASSPRPIGNTEAFF. In nucleotides, the CDR3 is TGTGCCAGCAGCCCTAGACCGATAGGGAACACTGAAGCTTTCTTT.